The 30 T cell receptor beta chains in this list originate from one sample, sequenced in a study of cytomegalovirus exposure and HLA in healthy donors (dated by TCRdb to the late 2010s). The method was the immunoSEQ multiplex PCR assay. For the multiplex PCR, a mixture combining 60 forward primers for TCR Vbeta segments and 13 reverse primers for TCR Jbeta segments was used. TCRdb took this table from immuneACCESS and kept in-frame rearrangements with V and J called. Such tables lack part of the clones; where checked against another copy, unresolved V genes explain under half of the gap, and the rest is unexplained. Here the sample has around 100,000 clones; less than 85% occur a single time. About 5.4% of the sample lies in the top ten. Specimen: PBMCs. These receptors originate from a woman aged 18-29 years in good health and CMV-seropositive.

The CDR3 here is CAWSPIRRGHVGYTF. In DNA form, the CDR3 reads TGTGCCTGGAGTCCGATCCGGAGGGGGCATGTTGGCTACACCTTC. The chain joins TRBV30 to TRBJ1-2; TRBD1 matches at 7 bases. CDR3 length: 15 amino acids. Trimming removed 2 bases from V and 7 bases from J; junction bases left unmatched: 13. Germline V CDR1 and CDR2: GTSNPN, SVGIG (reference sequence).

The gene calls are TRBV7-9 and TRBJ1-2; D may be TRBD1 (6 bases). The CDR3 is made up of 13 amino acids. Germline CDR1 reads SEHNR; CDR2 reads FQNEAQ (reference sequence). V gave up 6 bases and J gave up 4 bases, with 12 bases separating them. CDR3 loop: CASRAGAGYGYTF. The CDR3 DNA reads as TGTGCCAGCAGGGCAGGGGCTGGCTATGGCTACACCTTC.

This clone was counted only a few times. This rearrangement joins TRBV5-4 to TRBJ1-2; D unclear. Trimming left V 0 bases short and J 0 bases short, with 21 bases between. The CDR3 is 19 residues long. Germline V CDR1 and CDR2: SGHNT, YYREEE (reference sequence). The CDR3 DNA is TGTGCCAGCAGCTTGGGGTCGACATTCAAGAGCGGAGCTAACTATGGCTACACCTTC. It codes for CASSLGSTFKSGANYGYTF.

This clone was seen a single time. The chain has TRBV10-1 and TRBJ1-3; TRBD1 is a possible D gene (5 bases). Trimming left V 6 bases short and J 0 bases short, with 18 bases between. Germline loops: CDR1 WNHNN, CDR2 SYGVQD (reference sequence). This CDR3 is built from 17 residues. The CDR3 sequence: CASSTGPGLHSGNTIYF. CDR3 sequence (DNA): TGCGCCAGCAGCACTGGGCCGGGACTGCACTCTGGAAACACCATATATTTT.

The chain combines TRBV9 with TRBJ2-1, with D possibly TRBD2 on 6 matching bases. The ends were cut back, 0 bases at V and 8 bases at J, with 12 bases in the middle. This CDR3 is 14 amino acids long. CDR1 is SGDLS and CDR2 is YYNGEE in the germline V gene. CDR3 nucleotides: TGTGCCAGCAGCGTAGATGGAGGGATAGATGAGCAGTTCTTC. It yields the protein CASSVDGGIDEQFF.

The chain combines TRBV6-5 with TRBJ2-1; 8 bases map to TRBD2. The CDR3 is 14 residues long. The junction had 4 bases not matched to a gene; V was cut back by 8 bases and J by 1 base. Germline V CDR1 and CDR2: MNHEY, SVGAGI. CDR3 sequence: CASGSGGSYNEQFF. DNA of the CDR3: TGTGCCAGCGGGAGCGGGGGTTCCTACAATGAGCAGTTCTTC.

The V gene is TRBV6-1, the J gene TRBJ1-4; D not resolved. The V gene's germline CDR1 is MNHNS and CDR2 SASEGT. The length of the CDR3 is 14 residues. V was shortened by 6 bases and J by 3 bases, with 11 bases between the two germline ends. CDR3 nucleotides: TGTGCCAGCAGCATACGAGTCTCTAATGAAAAACTGTTTTTT. Translated, it gives CASSIRVSNEKLFF.

The chain has TRBV6-1 and TRBJ2-7; no clear D gene. This CDR3 region has 11 residues. V lost 5 bases and J lost 3, with 5 bases in between. Germline-derived CDR1 and CDR2 are MNHNS and SASEGT. The CDR3 protein is CASSYIYEQYF. CDR3 sequence (DNA): TGTGCCAGCAGTTACATCTACGAGCAGTACTTC.

The rearrangement links TRBV19 to TRBJ1-1; weak D call: TRBD1 (6 bases). Germline CDR1 LNHDA, CDR2 SQIVND (reference sequence). The CDR3 is 15 amino acids. The V gene lost 9 bases and the J gene lost 3 bases, with 20 bases spanning the gap. The CDR3 region is CASYSVQGMDTEAFF. In DNA, the CDR3 is TGTGCCAGCTACTCCGTCCAGGGGATGGACACTGAAGCTTTCTTT.

The V call is TRBV5-6, the J call TRBJ2-7; D is unresolved. V was cut by 0 bases and J by 6 bases, with 13 bases left in between. Per germline, CDR1 SGHDT and CDR2 YYEEEE. This CDR3 comprises 14 residues. For the CDR3, the DNA is TGTGCCAGCAGCTTGGTTCCGACCCCAGGCGAGCAGTACTTC. It specifies CASSLVPTPGEQYF.

This chain uses TRBV11-2 with TRBJ2-7, with a weak D call TRBD2 (6 bases). Per the germline V gene, CDR1 is SGHAT and CDR2 is FQNNGV. Trimming removed 5 bases from V and 2 bases from J, with 16 bases in between. The CDR3 contains 15 residues. For the CDR3, the DNA is TGTGCCAGCAGCCCTTTCCGGGAGAGGGCCTACGAGCAGTACTTC. This translates into CASSPFRERAYEQYF. Based on the CDR3 plus reference TRBV11-2 and TRBJ2-7, the full variable domain is EAGVAQSPRYKIIEKRQSVAFWCNPISGHATLYWYQQILGQGPKLLIQFQNNGVVDDSQLPKDRFSAERLKGVDSTLKIQPAKLEDSAVYLCASSPFRERAYEQYFGPGTRLTVT.

The J gene is TRBJ2-1, the V gene TRBV7-8; D remains unclear. This CDR3 spans 13 amino acids. Germline V gene data show CDR1 as SGHVS and CDR2 as FQNEAQ. Trimming took 5 bases from V and 7 from J, leaving 12 bases between them. The DNA of the CDR3 is TGTGCCAGCAGCCTCGCGGCCACAAATGAGCAGTTCTTC. Translating it yields CASSLAATNEQFF.

The chain joins TRBV19 to TRBJ1-1; 9 positions agree with TRBD1. Germline trimming cut 4 bases from V and 10 bases from J; bases unmatched to any gene: 7. This CDR3 has 13 residues. CDR1 and CDR2 from the germline V gene are LNHDA and SQIVND (reference sequence). CDR3 residues: CASSRDRGYVAFF. The DNA of the CDR3 is TGTGCCAGTAGTAGAGACAGGGGGTACGTAGCTTTCTTT.

V and J are TRBV10-3 and TRBJ2-1, with 8 bases fitting TRBD1. The CDR3 is 15 amino acids. CDR1 and CDR2 (germline): ENHRY, SYGVKD. V lost 6 bases, J lost 0 bases, and 4 bases stayed unmatched. The CDR3 spells CAIRGQGDSYNEQFF. The CDR3 nucleotides are TGTGCCATCAGAGGACAGGGAGACTCCTACAATGAGCAGTTCTTC.

In this sample, this clone turned up once. The CDR3 reads CASSSGQGASDTQYF. CDR3 sequence (DNA): TGTGCCAGCAGCTCCGGACAGGGGGCTTCAGATACGCAGTATTTT. The V call is TRBV7-3, the J call TRBJ2-3; 11 nucleotides agree with TRBD1. The V gene end was trimmed by 4 bases and the J gene end by 4 bases; junction bases not matched to a gene: 4. The CDR3 sequence is 15 residues long. Germline CDR1 and CDR2: SGHTA and FQGTGA.

This rearrangement joins TRBV30 to TRBJ1-5; D uncertain. The germline CDR1 and CDR2 sequences are GTSNPN and SVGIG (reference sequence). V was trimmed by 5 bases and J by 6 bases, leaving 14 bases between them. The CDR3 consists of 13 residues. The CDR3 DNA sequence: TGTGCCTGGTCAACGGGAGAGGGTCAGCCCCAGCATTTT. Its translation is CAWSTGEGQPQHF.

The chain uses TRBV10-3 and TRBJ2-3, with a possible D match to TRBD1 (6 bases). V was shortened by 2 bases and J by 1 base, with 7 bases between the two germline ends. The germline gives CDR1 ENHRY, CDR2 SYGVKD. The CDR3 covers 14 residues. The CDR3 DNA reads as TGTGCCATCAGTGAGAAGGGGGGCACAGATACGCAGTATTTT. Its translation: CAISEKGGTDTQYF.

For this clone: One junction end disagrees with the germline gene, perhaps due to a read error. This chain links TRBV7-8 with TRBJ2-7; 8 nucleotides agree with TRBD1. In germline, CDR1 is SGHVS, CDR2 FQNEAQ. This CDR3 has 15 amino acids. The CDR3 spells CVSSFDRGPSYEQYF. The CDR3 bases are TGTGTCAGCAGCTTCGACAGGGGACCCTCCTACGAGCAGTACTTC.

The chain joins TRBV30 to TRBJ2-3, with 8 positions matching TRBD1. Losses at the gene ends were 4 bases for V and 2 bases for J; bases not matched to a gene: 5. Germline CDR1 reads GTSNPN; CDR2 reads SVGIG (reference sequence). The CDR3 totals 14 residues. The CDR3 sequence is CAWTPGQATDTQYF. CDR3 bases: TGTGCCTGGACCCCGGGACAGGCCACAGATACGCAGTATTTT.

V and J are TRBV5-5 and TRBJ1-1; D is unclear. The CDR3 has 13 residues. Germline CDR1 reads SGHKS; CDR2 reads YYEKEE (reference sequence). The ends were cut back, 7 bases at V and 1 base at J, with 11 bases in the middle. CDR3 bases: TGTGCCAGCGACTACTCGGGGAACACTGAAGCTTTCTTT. As protein: CASDYSGNTEAFF.

The chain recombines TRBV20-1 with TRBJ2-5; D unresolved. CDR3 length: 11 amino acids. Looked up from germline, CDR1 is DFQATT and CDR2 is SNEGSKA (reference sequence). V dropped 2 bases and J dropped 7 bases, with 8 bases sitting between them. DNA for the CDR3: TGCAGTGCTAGACTCTCGGGGACCCAGTACTTC. It translates to CSARLSGTQYF.

The rearrangement uses TRBV6-5 and TRBJ2-7; D ambiguous. This CDR3 contains 13 residues. CDR1 is MNHEY and CDR2 is SVGAGI in the germline V gene. Trimming pared 2 bases from V and 6 bases from J, leaving 11 bases between. CDR3 residues: CASSYGFSGEQYF. The CDR3 DNA reads TGTGCCAGCAGTTACGGGTTCTCGGGCGAGCAGTACTTC.

The chain uses TRBV19 and TRBJ1-5, with 8 bases fitting TRBD1. CDR1 LNHDA and CDR2 SQIVND come from the germline V gene (reference sequence). The CDR3 runs 16 residues. The trim removed 0 bases at V and 6 bases at J, leaving 7 bases unmatched. CDR3 in amino acids: CASSIDVGQGGQPQHF. The CDR3 nucleotides read TGTGCCAGTAGTATAGATGTCGGACAGGGTGGTCAGCCCCAGCATTTT.

This rearrangement joins TRBV7-9 to TRBJ2-2; D is undetermined. This CDR3 has 15 amino acids. CDR1 is SEHNR, CDR2 FQNEAQ, per germline (reference sequence). With 2 bases removed from V and 5 bases from J, the gap between germline ends came to 12 bases. The CDR3 DNA reads as TGTGCCAGCAGCTTACTGGCCCCTGGTACCGGGGAGCTGTTTTTT. This translates into CASSLLAPGTGELFF.

The rearrangement links TRBV28 to TRBJ2-3, with D perhaps TRBD2 (5 bases). The CDR3 loop spans 13 amino acids. V was clipped by 8 bases and J by 6 bases, with 15 bases between them. From germline, CDR1 is MDHEN and CDR2 SYDVKM. The CDR3 reads CASSGSWADTQYF. In DNA, the CDR3 is TGTGCCAGCTCGGGGAGTTGGGCTGATACGCAGTATTTT.

The gene calls are TRBV19 and TRBJ1-1; D gene unclear. This CDR3 region has 13 residues. Trimming shortened V by 3 bases and J by 0 bases, and 5 bases separated the two germline ends. The germline gives CDR1 LNHDA, CDR2 SQIVND (reference sequence). The CDR3 here is CASSISVNTEAFF. Here the CDR3 DNA reads TGTGCCAGTAGTATCAGCGTGAACACTGAAGCTTTCTTT.

This clone was detected only a few times. The chain carries TRBV2 and TRBJ1-4; D possibly corresponds to TRBD1 (5 bases). Trimming stripped 8 bases from V and 8 bases from J, with 15 bases between. This CDR3 contains 13 residues. Germline V gene sequence: CDR1 SNHLY, CDR2 FYNNEI. CDR3 sequence (DNA): TGTGCCAGCGTCGGAGGGGAAGGCGAAAAACTGTTTTTT. This codes for CASVGGEGEKLFF.

With respect to this clone: The junction departs from germline at one end; a sequencing error may be responsible. This chain joins TRBV28 and TRBJ2-5; 11 positions agree with TRBD1. The CDR3 is made up of 14 amino acids. Germline V gene sequence: CDR1 MDHEN, CDR2 SYDVKM. The CDR3 loop is CAISRGTGGLTQYF. For the CDR3, the DNA is TGTGCCATCAGTCGAGGGACAGGGGGTTTGACCCAGTACTTC.

The CDR3 DNA follows: TGCGCCAGCAGCCCGGAAGACAGGGACTCTATGAACACTGAAGCTTTCTTT. Translation gives CASSPEDRDSMNTEAFF. The J gene is TRBJ1-1, the V gene TRBV4-1; 7 positions match TRBD1. CDR3 length equals 17 residues. V trimming: 4 bases; J trimming: 0 bases; junction bases outside the gene matches: 11. Germline V lookup: CDR1 MGHRA, CDR2 YSYEKL.

The chain is built from TRBV7-3 and TRBJ2-1, with D possibly matching TRBD2 (6 bases). Per germline, CDR1 SGHTA and CDR2 FQGTGA. V gave up 1 base and J gave up 1 base, with 8 bases separating them. The CDR3 is 15 amino acids. CDR3 region: CASSLSGASYNEQFF. DNA of the CDR3: TGTGCCAGCAGCTTAAGCGGGGCTTCCTACAATGAGCAGTTCTTC.